This T cell receptor (beta chain) came from a study of shared clonotypes between healthy human individuals. Authors' data handling: Filtering differed because ImmunoSEQ produced junction-only sequences that carried no quality scores. The method was immunoSEQ multiplex PCR; TCRdb's version includes in-frame clones alone and lacks a portion of them. V and J calls and clone size are copied from that table; D and trimming were computed from the DNA. Here the sample spans 490,000 or so clones, roughly 85% being singletons. The CDR3 has 14 amino acids. Trimming stripped 2 bases from V and 3 bases from J, with 13 bases between. The germline V gene encodes CDR1 SQVTM and CDR2 ANQGSEA. Overall study results and limits: Represented diversity, genetic and exposure-history alike, was limited by few donors.

Caucasian adults residing in Nashville, Tennessee made up all the donors. With regard to this clone: Its antigen is undetermined.

Material for sequencing was PBMCs. The receptor was derived from a woman aged 40 to 49 in good health. Some clones in this sample may be carry-over from other donors' samples. This rearrangement joins TRBV29-1 to TRBJ1-2; D remains unclear. Here the CDR3 DNA reads TGCAGCGTTGAACGACAACGAGCTGACTATGGCTACACCTTC. Its translation: CSVERQRADYGYTF.